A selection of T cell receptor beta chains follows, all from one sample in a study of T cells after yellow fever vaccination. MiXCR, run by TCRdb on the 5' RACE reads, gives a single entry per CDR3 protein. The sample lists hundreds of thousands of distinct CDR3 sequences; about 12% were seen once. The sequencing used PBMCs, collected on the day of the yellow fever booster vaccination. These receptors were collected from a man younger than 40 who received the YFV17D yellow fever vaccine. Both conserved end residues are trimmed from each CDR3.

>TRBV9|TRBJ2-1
ASSVEQGVAYNEQF
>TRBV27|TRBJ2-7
ASSLNRDYEQY
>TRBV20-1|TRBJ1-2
SASSGIYGYT
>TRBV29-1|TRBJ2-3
SVATRYRGPDTQY
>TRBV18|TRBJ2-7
ASSPYGTGPYEQY
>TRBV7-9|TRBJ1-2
ASSSPGTGGGYT
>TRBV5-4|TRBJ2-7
ASTPGSIGEQY
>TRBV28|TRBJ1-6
ASSSPPQGAWSPLH
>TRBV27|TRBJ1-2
ASSGGQGWDGYT
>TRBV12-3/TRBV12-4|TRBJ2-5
ASSPGTSGTQY
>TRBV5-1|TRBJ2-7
ASSLVPGDVYEQY